Detailed here is one TCR beta chain. This clonotype was detected ten times or more. The antigen it binds to is not known. No clone much larger than this one lies a single base away; base qualities are absent. V is clipped by 3 bases and J by 7 bases, and the sequence between their germline boundaries is 13 bases long. For CDR1 and CDR2, the germline V gene lists SNHLY and FYNNEI. Its CDR3 holds 14 amino acids, cysteine through phenylalanine. Only the CDR3 part of the read is kept: 42 bases, read in frame from the first base. Amplification of TCR beta CDR3 regions was carried out from RNA transcripts. The TCR CDR3 was subjected to a first round of RT-PCR using the HTBI primer set and the Qiagen OneStep RT-PCR kit. Libraries were constructed in a second round of multiplex PCR, after which size selection and purification were performed. Sequencing of the libraries was done on an Illumina HiSeq2000 using paired-end 100 bp reads. Under the source paper's analysis protocol: SOAPnuke was used to process the raw data, removing reads that contained adapters or uncalled bases, had a mean Phred below 15, or lacked an exact match to the constant primer or identifier. High-quality paired reads were merged using COPE v1.2.5, and each unique nucleotide sequence was defined as a clonotype. Clonotypes were aligned to IMGT TRBV, TRBD and TRBJ reference segments using MiTCR v1.1. Analysis was restricted to V-J combinations with a frequency above 0.0001, which covered about 99% of repertoires. A TCS score was defined as the ratio of F50 (clonal expansion) to E x V (chaos), with BLOSUM62-based TCRdist applied between CDR3 peptides within each V-J. Welch's t-statistics and random forest reduced some 510 V-J features to 13, which were used in a naive Bayes classifier (R e1071). The public sequencing data were trimmed at Q25 with fastp and processed into clonotypes with MiXCR by TCRdb, which kept only in-frame beta chains. Rows merge per CDR3 protein into single entries with the most common DNA and genes. The V and J calls were determined by TCRdb, not by the authors. The sample includes a few hundred thousand distinct CDR3 sequences, with 15% to 20% observed a single time. More than 3% of the sample rests with the top ten.

The data were obtained in a study of T cells in Graves' hyperthyroidism and ophthalmopathy (dated by TCRdb to between 2018 and 2021). In the study overall: Peripheral blood samples were taken at initial diagnosis, before any treatment was given. A discovery cohort of approximately 97 patients, approximately 44 with Graves' ophthalmopathy and under 60 with stable Graves' hyperthyroidism, was used to find distinguishing TCR V-J signatures. Whether ophthalmopathy could be predicted prospectively was tested in an independent validation cohort made up of about 18 hyperthyroidism patients plus 17 patients who later progressed to ophthalmopathy. The 90 to 100 discovery patients were randomly split 7:3 into training and test sets. Thyroid tissue and blood T-cell repertoires from six or seven Graves' hyperthyroidism patients were also compared in the study. After blood sampling, hyperthyroidism patients were treated with methimazole at a starting dose of 30 mg daily, and ophthalmopathy patients were treated with high-dose intravenous methylprednisolone. According to the paper, TCR Vbeta CDR3 sequencing was carried out on over 130 peripheral blood samples, which came from fewer than 50 ophthalmopathy, 70 to 80 hyperthyroidism and approximately 17 progressor patients.

In the ophthalmopathy patients, disease was moderately to severely active, with a Clinical Activity Score of 3 or more, a NOSPECS grade of 4 or more, and a duration of less than 3 months. Any patient with an uncontrolled infection, another autoimmune disease, pregnancy or lactation was excluded. Diagnoses relied on clinical symptoms, serum thyroxine and TRAb, thyroid ultrasound and orbital computed tomography. PBMCs were separated from around 9.1 ml of fresh peripheral blood using Ficoll-Paque density gradient centrifugation. Trizol reagent was used to extract total RNA, and RNA quality was then checked on an Agilent 2100 Bioanalyzer. General findings and caveats noted by the study authors: In validation, the model predicted progression to ophthalmopathy with approximately 70% sensitivity and over 72% specificity, a median of 6.5 months before onset. Most expanded thyroid clonotypes (frequency above 0.001) were also detected in blood, suggesting blood repertoires may reflect thyroid immune responses. Ophthalmopathy was separated from stable hyperthyroidism by a 13 V-J signature model, with about 88% sensitivity and roughly 81% specificity obtained in cross-validation and 80%/75% obtained in testing. Sample size was not statistically predetermined, and investigators were not blinded to group allocation.

Rearrangement joined TRBV2 to TRBJ1-5; a confident D gene designation cannot be given. The TCR was taken from a middle-aged woman with Graves' ophthalmopathy. Sequenced: blood. The CDR3 reads as follows: CASSESTGRQPQHF. In nucleotide form, the sequence is TGTGCCAGCAGTGAGAGTACGGGTCGACAGCCCCAGCATTTT.